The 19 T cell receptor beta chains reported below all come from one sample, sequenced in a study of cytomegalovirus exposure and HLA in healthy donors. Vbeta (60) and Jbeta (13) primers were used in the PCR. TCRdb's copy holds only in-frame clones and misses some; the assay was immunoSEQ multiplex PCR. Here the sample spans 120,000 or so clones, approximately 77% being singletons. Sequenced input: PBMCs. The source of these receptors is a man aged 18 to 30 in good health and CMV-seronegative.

CDR3 sequence reads: CASSLGAGVSQPQHF. The CDR3 nucleotides are TGCGCCAGCAGCTTGGGGGCAGGGGTGAGTCAGCCCCAGCATTTT. The chain joins TRBV5-1 to TRBJ1-5; possible D gene TRBD1, 6 bases. Trimming took off 0 bases at V and 6 bases at J, with 13 bases between the two ends. The CDR3 consists of 15 residues. CDR1 and CDR2 from the germline V gene are SGHRS and YFSETQ.

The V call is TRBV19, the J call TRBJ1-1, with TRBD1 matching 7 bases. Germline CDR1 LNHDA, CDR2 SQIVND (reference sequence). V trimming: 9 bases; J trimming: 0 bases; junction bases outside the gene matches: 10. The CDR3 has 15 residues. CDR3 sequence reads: CASSFYRGLNTEAFF. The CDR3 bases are TGTGCCAGCAGTTTTTACAGGGGACTGAACACTGAAGCTTTCTTT.

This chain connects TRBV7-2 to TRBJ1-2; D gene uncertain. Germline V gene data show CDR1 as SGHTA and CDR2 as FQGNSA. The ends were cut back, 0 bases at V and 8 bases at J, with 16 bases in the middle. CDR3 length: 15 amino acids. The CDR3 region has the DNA TGTGCCAGCAGCTTAGCATCAGGAGGGAGAAGGGGCTACACCTTC. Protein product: CASSLASGGRRGYTF.

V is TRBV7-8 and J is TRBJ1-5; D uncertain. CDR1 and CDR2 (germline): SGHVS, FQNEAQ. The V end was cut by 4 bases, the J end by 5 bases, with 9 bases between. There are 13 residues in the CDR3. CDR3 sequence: CASSSKRDQPQHF. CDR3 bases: TGTGCCAGCAGCTCAAAACGGGATCAGCCCCAGCATTTT.

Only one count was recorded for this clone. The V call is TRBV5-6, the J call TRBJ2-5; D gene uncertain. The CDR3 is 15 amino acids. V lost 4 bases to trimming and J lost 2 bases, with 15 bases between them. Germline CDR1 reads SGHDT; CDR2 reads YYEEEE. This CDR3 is CASSLGKAAQETQYF. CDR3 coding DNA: TGTGCCAGCAGCCTGGGTAAGGCGGCTCAAGAGACCCAGTACTTC. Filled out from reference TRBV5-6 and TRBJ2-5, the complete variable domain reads DAGVTQSPTHLIKTRGQQVTLRCSPKSGHDTVSWYQQALGQGPQFIFQYYEEEERQRGNFPDRFSGHQFPNYSSELNVNALLLGDSALYLCASSLGKAAQETQYFGPGTRLLVL.

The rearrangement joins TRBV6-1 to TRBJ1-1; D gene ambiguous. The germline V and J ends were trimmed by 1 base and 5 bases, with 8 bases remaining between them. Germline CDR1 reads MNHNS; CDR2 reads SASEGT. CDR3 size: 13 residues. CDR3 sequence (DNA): TGTGCCAGCAGTGAAGGGAGTGGGACTGAAGCTTTCTTT. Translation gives CASSEGSGTEAFF.

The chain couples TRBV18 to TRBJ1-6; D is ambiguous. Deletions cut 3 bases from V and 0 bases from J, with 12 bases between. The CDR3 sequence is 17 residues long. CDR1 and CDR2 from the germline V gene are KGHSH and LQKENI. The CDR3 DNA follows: TGTGCCAGCTCACCGCTACCACAGAGCTCCTATAATTCACCCCTCCACTTT. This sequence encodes CASSPLPQSSYNSPLHF.

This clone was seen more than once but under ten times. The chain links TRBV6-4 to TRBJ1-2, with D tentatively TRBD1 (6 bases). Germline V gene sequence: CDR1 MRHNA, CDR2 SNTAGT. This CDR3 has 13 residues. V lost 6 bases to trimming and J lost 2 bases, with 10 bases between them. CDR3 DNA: TGTGCCAGCAGCGAGACAGGCAACTATGGCTACACCTTC. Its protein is CASSETGNYGYTF.

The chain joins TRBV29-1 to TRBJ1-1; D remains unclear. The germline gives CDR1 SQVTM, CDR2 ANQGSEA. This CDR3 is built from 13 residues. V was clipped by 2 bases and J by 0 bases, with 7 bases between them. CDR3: CSVESPLNTEAFF. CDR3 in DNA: TGCAGCGTTGAATCCCCATTGAACACTGAAGCTTTCTTT.

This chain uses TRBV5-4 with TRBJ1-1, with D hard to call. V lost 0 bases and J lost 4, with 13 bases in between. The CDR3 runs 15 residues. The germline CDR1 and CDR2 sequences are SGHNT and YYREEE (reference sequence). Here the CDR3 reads CASSLAGGGITEAFF. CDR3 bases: TGTGCCAGCAGCTTGGCGGGTGGTGGTATCACTGAAGCTTTCTTT.

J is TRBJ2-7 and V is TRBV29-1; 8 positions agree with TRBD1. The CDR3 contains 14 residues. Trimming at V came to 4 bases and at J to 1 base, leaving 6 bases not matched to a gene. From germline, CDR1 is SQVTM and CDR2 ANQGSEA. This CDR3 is CSVVSTGVSYEQYF. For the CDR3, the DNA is TGCAGCGTTGTGTCGACAGGGGTTTCCTACGAGCAGTACTTC.

CDR3 DNA: TGCGCCAGCAGCCAAGATCTGAGGGCAACCTACGAGCAGTACTTC. Its protein product is CASSQDLRATYEQYF. The chain combines TRBV4-1 with TRBJ2-7, with D perhaps TRBD2 (5 bases). This CDR3 has 15 residues. Trimming cost V 0 bases and J 2 bases, with 11 bases left between them. CDR1 MGHRA and CDR2 YSYEKL come from the germline V gene.

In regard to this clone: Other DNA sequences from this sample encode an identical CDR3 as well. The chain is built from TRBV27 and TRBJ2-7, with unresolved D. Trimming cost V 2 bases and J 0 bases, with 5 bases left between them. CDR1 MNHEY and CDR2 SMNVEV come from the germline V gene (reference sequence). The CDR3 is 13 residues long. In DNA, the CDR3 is TGTGCCAGCAGTTTAGGCACCTCCTACGAGCAGTACTTC. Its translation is CASSLGTSYEQYF.

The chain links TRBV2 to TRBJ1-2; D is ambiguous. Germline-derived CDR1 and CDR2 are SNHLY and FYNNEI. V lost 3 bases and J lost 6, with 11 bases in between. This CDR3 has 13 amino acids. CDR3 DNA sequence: TGTGCCAGCAGTGACAGGAGGCCCGATGGCTACACCTTC. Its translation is CASSDRRPDGYTF. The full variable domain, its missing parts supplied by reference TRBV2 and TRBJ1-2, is EPEVTQTPSHQVTQMGQEVILRCVPISNHLYFYWYRQILGQKVEFLVSFYNNEISEKSEIFDDQFSVERPDGSNFTLKIRSTKLEDSAMYFCASSDRRPDGYTFGSGTRLTVV.

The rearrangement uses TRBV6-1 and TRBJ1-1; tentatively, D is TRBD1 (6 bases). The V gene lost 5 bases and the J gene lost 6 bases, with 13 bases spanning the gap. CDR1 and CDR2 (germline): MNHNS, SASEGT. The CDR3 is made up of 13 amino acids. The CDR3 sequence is CASSLRGGPEAFF. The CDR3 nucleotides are TGTGCCAGCAGTTTAAGGGGGGGGCCTGAAGCTTTCTTT.

CDR3 coding DNA: TGTGCCAGCAGCTGGGCTCCGGGACAGACCAGCTACGAGCAGTACTTC. Its protein is CASSWAPGQTSYEQYF. This chain joins TRBV5-6 and TRBJ2-7; 7 nucleotides align to TRBD1. The V segment lost 3 bases and the J segment 3 bases; nucleotides outside the gene matches: 12. The CDR3 runs 16 residues. In germline, CDR1 is SGHDT, CDR2 YYEEEE.

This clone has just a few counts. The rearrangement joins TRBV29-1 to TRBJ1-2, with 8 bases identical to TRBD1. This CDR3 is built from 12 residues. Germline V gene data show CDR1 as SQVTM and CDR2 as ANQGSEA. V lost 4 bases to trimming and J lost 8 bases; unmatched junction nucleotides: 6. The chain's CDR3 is CSVGTGLDGYTF. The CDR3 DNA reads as TGCAGCGTTGGGACAGGGTTGGACGGCTACACCTTC. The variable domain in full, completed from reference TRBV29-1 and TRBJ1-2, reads SAVISQKPSRDICQRGTSLTIQCQVDSQVTMMFWYRQQPGQSLTLIATANQGSEATYESGFVIDKFPISRPNLTFSTLTVSNMSPEDSSIYLCSVGTGLDGYTFGSGTRLTVV.

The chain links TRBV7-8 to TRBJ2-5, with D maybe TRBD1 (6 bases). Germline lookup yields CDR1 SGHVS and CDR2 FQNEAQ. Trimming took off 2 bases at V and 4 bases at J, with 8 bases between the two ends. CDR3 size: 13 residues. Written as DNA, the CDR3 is TGTGCCAGCAGCTTAACCAGGGGAGAGACCCAGTACTTC. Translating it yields CASSLTRGETQYF. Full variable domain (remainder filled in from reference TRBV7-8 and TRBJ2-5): GAGVSQSPRYKVAKRGQDVALRCDPISGHVSLFWYQQALGQGPEFLTYFQNEAQLDKSGLPSDRFFAERPEGSVSTLKIQRTQQEDSAVYLCASSLTRGETQYFGPGTRLLVL.

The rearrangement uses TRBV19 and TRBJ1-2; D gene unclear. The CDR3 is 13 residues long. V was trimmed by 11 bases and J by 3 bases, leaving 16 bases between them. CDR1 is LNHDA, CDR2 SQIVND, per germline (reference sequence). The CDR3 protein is CASKGWEDYGYTF. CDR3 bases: TGTGCCTCCAAAGGGTGGGAGGACTATGGCTACACCTTC.